The entry that follows covers one T cell receptor beta chain sequence. The treatment was: around 19 received Ad26.COV2.S at low or high dose, single or two shots; several received placebo; per-sample allocation not given. After the first vaccine or placebo injection, samples were drawn on day 63. The CDR3 is 15 residues long. V lost 1 base to trimming and J lost 1 base; unmatched junction nucleotides: 4. The germline CDR1 and CDR2 sequences are SGHDN and FVKESK. This sample was taken from a study of Ad26.COV2.S vaccination and SARS-CoV-2 variants. Across the whole study: Participants got Ad26.COV2.S intramuscularly, once or twice 56 days apart.

TCRdb's copy holds only in-frame clones and misses some; the assay was immunoSEQ multiplex PCR. The sample records about 470,000 clones, 90% being singletons. The rearrangement links TRBV14 to TRBJ2-7; 7 bases agree with TRBD1. The sequence came from a person aged 18-60 years who received the Ad26.COV2.S COVID-19 vaccine or a placebo. The starting material was peripheral blood, obtained in a trial of Ad26.COV2.S vaccine versus placebo. For the CDR3, the DNA is TGTGCCAGCAGCCAAGGAGACAGGGAATCCTACGAGCAGTACTTC. This codes for CASSQGDRESYEQYF.